This T cell receptor (beta chain) was captured by sequencing in a study of T-cell reconstitution after alpha-beta-depleted transplantation in children. This clonotype was seen repeatedly, ten times or more. V shed 3 bases, J shed 3 bases, and the junction held 7 bases outside the gene matches. The germline V gene has CDR1 KGHDR and CDR2 SFDVKD. The CDR3 sequence is 17 residues long. As it was prepared, the TCRbeta library received unique molecular identifiers. TCRdb re-called the PCR reads through MiXCR, storing one row per CDR3 protein. The repertoire holds around 71,000 distinct CDR3 sequences, about 7% seen once, with 2% to 3% in the top ten.

The sample here was PBMCs from the stem cell graft donor, taken from the stem cell graft. The chain recombines TRBV24-1 with TRBJ2-5, with 12 bases identical to TRBD2. This receptor was taken from a human donor who donated a stem cell graft to a child with acute lymphoblastic leukemia. Written as DNA, the CDR3 is TGTGCCACCAGTGATCCCTCCCTAGCGGGAGGGAAAGAGACCCAGTACTTC. Protein: CATSDPSLAGGKETQYF.